This entry lists 31 T cell receptor beta chains sequenced from one sample in a study of blood T cells in healthy people across ages. Together with a sample-barcoded 5' primer, a J-beta primer mix was included in a second PCR lasting about 7 to 11 cycles. TCRdb re-analysed the 5' RACE reads in MiXCR, keeping a single row per CDR3 protein. There are hundreds of thousands of distinct CDR3 sequences in the sample; approximately 52% occur only once, and 13% lies in the top ten. The specimen was blood. Receptors were obtained from a woman older than 75 in good health.

Many counts were recorded for this clonotype. The J gene is TRBJ2-1, the V gene TRBV24-1; tentative D call: TRBD2 (5 bases). Trimming took off 6 bases at V and 4 bases at J, with 9 bases between the two ends. This CDR3 has 13 amino acids. CDR1 and CDR2 from the germline V gene are KGHDR and SFDVKD. In DNA, the CDR3 is TGTGCCACCAGTTCCACTAGTTACAATGAGCAGTTCTTC. Protein product: CATSSTSYNEQFF.

This clonotype was detected a few times. This chain uses TRBV27 with TRBJ2-5; D not resolved. This CDR3 is built from 16 residues. Germline-derived CDR1 and CDR2 are MNHEY and SMNVEV (reference sequence). The germline V and J ends were trimmed by 6 bases and 5 bases, with 22 bases remaining between them. DNA of the CDR3: TGTGCCAGCAGCAAACGGCGAGGTGCCCTGGGGGAGACCCAGTACTTC. Its protein product is CASSKRRGALGETQYF.

This clonotype came up a few times. CDR3: CASSQEGTGGPYNEQFF. The DNA of the CDR3 is TGTGCCAGCAGCCAAGAAGGGACGGGAGGGCCCTACAATGAGCAGTTCTTC. This chain links TRBV4-2 with TRBJ2-1; TRBD2 matches at 8 bases. The V and J ends lost 0 bases and 2 bases, in that order; junction bases with no gene match: 6. The CDR3 runs 17 residues. Germline V gene sequence: CDR1 LGHNA, CDR2 YNFKEQ.

This clonotype appeared a few times. Its ends do not fully match the called genes, so a read error is possible. The V and J genes are TRBV9 and TRBJ2-1; D gene unclear. This CDR3 contains 12 residues. Germline loops: CDR1 SGDLS, CDR2 YYNGEE. The CDR3 sequence: CASSVGWGERFF. In DNA, the CDR3 is TGTGCCAGCAGCGTAGGGTGGGGTGAGCGGTTCTTC.

The table lists this clonotype with a few counts. The CDR3: CASSSTGAANLQYF. CDR3 coding DNA: TGTGCCAGCAGTTCGACAGGCGCTGCTAATTTGCAGTACTTC. This chain joins TRBV27 and TRBJ2-5, with D maybe TRBD1 (6 bases). The germline V and J ends were trimmed by 4 bases and 11 bases, with 20 bases remaining between them. The germline CDR1 and CDR2 sequences are MNHEY and SMNVEV (reference sequence). This CDR3 has 14 amino acids.

The chain links TRBV5-1 to TRBJ1-1; no reliable D call. Trimming shortened V by 0 bases and J by 7 bases, and 4 bases separated the two germline ends. The CDR3 has 11 residues. The germline CDR1 and CDR2 sequences are SGHRS and YFSETQ. This CDR3 reads CASSLDSEAFF. The CDR3 nucleotides are TGCGCCAGCAGCTTGGACAGTGAAGCTTTCTTT.

The CDR3 protein is CASSSGLAGGSEQFF. CDR3 in DNA: TGTGCCAGCAGTTCGGGACTAGCGGGGGGGAGTGAGCAGTTCTTC. This chain uses TRBV28 with TRBJ2-1, with 16 bases matching TRBD2. Germline CDR1 MDHEN, CDR2 SYDVKM. The CDR3 runs 15 residues. Germline trimming cut 4 bases from V and 9 bases from J; bases unmatched to any gene: 3.

This clonotype was recorded at least ten times. The chain joins TRBV5-1 to TRBJ2-2; D unclear. V was trimmed by 0 bases and J by 4 bases, leaving 7 bases between them. Germline CDR1 reads SGHRS; CDR2 reads YFSETQ. CDR3 length equals 14 residues. In DNA, the CDR3 is TGCGCCAGCAGCTTGGACGGCGGCACCGGGGAGCTGTTTTTT. This codes for CASSLDGGTGELFF.

This clonotype occurred many times. The chain recombines TRBV12-3 or TRBV12-4 with TRBJ2-5; the match to TRBD2 covers 7 bases. The junction had 10 bases not matched to a gene; V was cut back by 7 bases and J by 2 bases. The CDR3 has 15 amino acids. Here the CDR3 reads CASTAGGGDQETQYF. DNA for the CDR3: TGTGCCAGCACCGCTGGGGGGGGAGATCAAGAGACCCAGTACTTC.

On this clonotype: This may be a read error: a much more frequent sequence differs by one nucleotide. The chain has TRBV7-9 and TRBJ2-7; no clear D. There are 18 residues in the CDR3. V lost 0 bases and J lost 7, with 25 bases in between. Per germline, CDR1 SEHNR and CDR2 FQNEAQ (reference sequence). The CDR3 sequence: CASSLAVRYRLDPTEQYF. CDR3 sequence (DNA): TGTGCCAGCAGCTTAGCGGTCCGCTACCGATTAGATCCAACTGAGCAGTACTTC.

There are many counts of this clonotype. This chain uses TRBV4-1 with TRBJ2-3, with 9 nucleotides matching TRBD2. The trim removed 3 bases at V and 3 bases at J, leaving 4 bases unmatched. This CDR3 is built from 15 residues. In germline, CDR1 is MGHRA, CDR2 YSYEKL. The CDR3 DNA is TGCGCCAGCAGCCACCCAGCGGGAGGAACAGATACGCAGTATTTT. This sequence encodes CASSHPAGGTDTQYF.

The rearrangement joins TRBV10-3 to TRBJ1-1; weak D call: TRBD1 (5 bases). Germline V CDR1 and CDR2: ENHRY, SYGVKD. CDR3 size: 16 residues. Trimming cost V 6 bases and J 1 base, with 18 bases left between them. Here the CDR3 DNA reads TGTGCCATCAGCGATCCAGACAGTGGCAAGAACACTGAAGCTTTCTTT. Protein sequence: CAISDPDSGKNTEAFF.

The chain recombines TRBV20-1 with TRBJ1-6, with 8 bases matching TRBD1. The germline CDR1 and CDR2 sequences are DFQATT and SNEGSKA (reference sequence). The CDR3 spans 14 residues. CDR3 bases: TGCAGCACCATTCGGACAGGGCGAGAATCACCCCTCCACTTT. This codes for CSTIRTGRESPLHF.

On this clonotype itself: A much larger clonotype is one base distant, so this may be a read error. The rearrangement joins TRBV20-1 to TRBJ2-7; D possibly corresponds to TRBD2 (5 bases). Germline-derived CDR1 and CDR2 are DFQATT and SNEGSKA (reference sequence). The CDR3 runs 13 residues. The V end was cut by 6 bases, the J end by 3 bases, with 15 bases between. The chain's CDR3 is CSADSTKGYEQYF. Here the CDR3 DNA reads TGCAGTGCGGACTCTACAAAAGGCTACGAGCAGTACTTC.

In this sample, this clonotype turned up many times. This chain connects TRBV12-3 or TRBV12-4 to TRBJ2-2; no clear D gene. The length of the CDR3 is 12 residues. Trimming removed 6 bases from V and 2 bases from J, with 4 bases in between. The CDR3 region has the DNA TGTGCCAGCAGACAAAACACCGGGGAGCTGTTTTTT. Translation gives CASRQNTGELFF.

This clonotype was recorded at least ten times. The CDR3 region is CASSLLAGVGFEQFF. The CDR3 DNA is TGTGCCAGCAGTCTCCTAGCGGGAGTGGGTTTTGAGCAGTTCTTC. The V gene is TRBV27, the J gene TRBJ2-1; 10 bases fit TRBD2. The CDR3 runs 15 residues. Per the germline V gene, CDR1 is MNHEY and CDR2 is SMNVEV (reference sequence). V gave up 5 bases and J gave up 9 bases; unmatched junction bases: 10.

This clonotype came up many times. The V and J genes are TRBV20-1 and TRBJ2-2, with 9 bases lining up with TRBD2. The CDR3 covers 16 residues. Germline CDR1 reads DFQATT; CDR2 reads SNEGSKA (reference sequence). V lost 3 bases, J lost 4 bases, and 9 bases stayed unmatched. The CDR3 protein is CSARGVAGVGTGELFF. CDR3 sequence (DNA): TGCAGTGCTAGGGGTGTAGCGGGAGTCGGCACCGGGGAGCTGTTTTTT.

The V gene is TRBV29-1, the J gene TRBJ1-1; TRBD1 matches 8 bases. In germline, CDR1 is SQVTM, CDR2 ANQGSEA. J lost 5 bases, V lost 3 bases, and 8 bases had no gene match. CDR3 size: 14 residues. CDR3 DNA sequence: TGCAGCGTTGACGCCGGACAGGGAAGGACTGAAGCTTTCTTT. Translation: CSVDAGQGRTEAFF.

At least ten counts were recorded for this clonotype. A read error may produce the germline difference seen at one junction end. The chain employs TRBV7-7 and TRBJ2-3; 11 bases fit TRBD2. Germline V gene sequence: CDR1 SSHAT, CDR2 FNYEAQ (reference sequence). The CDR3 has 18 amino acids. The CDR3 loop is CASSLGASGGSGTDTQYF. CDR3 bases: TGTGCTAGCAGTCTTGGGGCTAGCGGGGGGAGTGGCACAGATACGCAGTATTTT.

The chain couples TRBV9 to TRBJ2-5, with 11 bases identical to TRBD2. The CDR3 covers 20 residues. Trimming removed 0 bases from V and 2 bases from J; junction bases left unmatched: 15. Germline V lookup: CDR1 SGDLS, CDR2 YYNGEE. This CDR3 is CASSVALGTSGGEIQETQYF. The CDR3 DNA follows: TGTGCCAGCAGCGTAGCTTTAGGTACTAGCGGGGGAGAAATACAAGAGACCCAGTACTTC. The variable domain in full, completed from reference TRBV9 and TRBJ2-5, reads DSGVTQTPKHLITATGQRVTLRCSPRSGDLSVYWYQQSLDQGLQFLIQYYNGEERAKGNILERFSAQQFPDLHSELNLSSLELGDSALYFCASSVALGTSGGEIQETQYFGPGTRLLVL.

This clonotype has only a few counts. CDR3 in DNA: TGCGCCAGCAGCCGTTCGGGACAGTCCTACTACGAGCAGTACTTC. Protein: CASSRSGQSYYEQYF. V gene TRBV4-1 combines with J gene TRBJ2-7; 7 bases agree with TRBD1. Germline values: CDR1 MGHRA, CDR2 YSYEKL. V shed 4 bases and J 3 bases; nucleotides not matched to a gene: 9. This CDR3 comprises 15 residues.

Many counts were recorded for this clonotype. The genes are TRBV29-1 and TRBJ2-7, with D uncertain. The length of the CDR3 is 14 residues. Trimming left V 3 bases short and J 0 bases short, with 12 bases between. Per germline, CDR1 SQVTM and CDR2 ANQGSEA. This chain's CDR3 is CSVERNVNSYEQYF. In DNA form, the CDR3 reads TGCAGCGTTGAGCGAAACGTCAACTCCTACGAGCAGTACTTC.

The V call is TRBV6-2 or TRBV6-3, the J call TRBJ2-7, with D perhaps assigned TRBD1 or TRBD2 (5 bases each). V was clipped by 7 bases and J by 2 bases, with 15 bases between them. The CDR3 covers 14 residues. The V gene's germline CDR1 is MNHEY and CDR2 SVGEGT. The CDR3 reads CASIRGDQPYEQYF. For the CDR3, the DNA is TGTGCCAGCATCAGAGGGGACCAGCCCTACGAGCAGTACTTC.

The rearrangement joins TRBV7-9 to TRBJ2-7; no clear D gene. Gene TRBJ2-5 matches the end of the DNA better, so the J call may be wrong. CDR3 length: 13 residues. Germline V gene lookup returns CDR1 SEHNR and CDR2 FQNEAQ (reference sequence). The CDR3 region is CASSPWARETQYF. The CDR3 DNA is TGTGCCAGCAGCCCGTGGGCGCGGGAGACCCAGTACTTC.

V is TRBV11-3 and J is TRBJ2-1; D not resolved. The germline gives CDR1 SGHNT, CDR2 YENEEA. The length of the CDR3 is 13 residues. The V end lost 1 base, the J end lost 13 bases, and 14 bases lay between the germline ends. For the CDR3, the DNA is TGTGCCAGCAGCTTAGGAACGTTAGAGACCCAGTTCTTC. Translation gives CASSLGTLETQFF.

This clonotype was counted ten times or more. This may arise from a read error, as a much more abundant clone is one base away. The chain combines TRBV6-5 with TRBJ2-5; TRBD1 is a possible D gene (6 bases). Germline CDR1 is MNHEY and CDR2 is SVGAGI. CDR3 size: 14 residues. The CDR3 coding sequence is TGTGCCAGCAGTGACTCAGGGGCTCAAGAGACCCAGTACTTC. This translates into CASSDSGAQETQYF.

This chain links TRBV3-1 with TRBJ2-5, with 9 bases matching TRBD1. Germline trimming cut 6 bases from V and 3 bases from J; bases unmatched to any gene: 5. The CDR3 spans 14 residues. Germline V lookup: CDR1 LGHDT, CDR2 YNNKEL (reference sequence). The CDR3 loop reads CASRRGQGKETQYF. The DNA for the CDR3 is TGTGCCAGCAGAAGAGGACAGGGGAAAGAGACCCAGTACTTC.

The chain couples TRBV12-3 or TRBV12-4 to TRBJ2-7, with TRBD2 matching over 7 bases. The J segment lost 5 bases and the V segment lost 6 bases, leaving 10 bases of the junction unmatched. The CDR3 extends over 14 amino acids. The CDR3 is CASSPAGTMNEQYF. The CDR3 bases are TGTGCCAGCAGCCCAGCCGGGACTATGAACGAGCAGTACTTC.

Concerning this clonotype: Possible read error: a much larger clone is one base away. The genes are TRBV3-1 and TRBJ1-5; D ambiguous. V lost 6 bases to trimming and J lost 0 bases, with 9 bases between them. Germline V gene sequence: CDR1 LGHDT, CDR2 YNNKEL (reference sequence). The CDR3 length is 14 residues. The CDR3 region is CASRRSISNQPQHF. CDR3 nucleotide sequence: TGTGCCAGCAGACGCAGTATTAGCAATCAGCCCCAGCATTTT.

About this clonotype itself: A much larger clone differs from this one at a single base, so this may be a read error. The J gene is TRBJ2-1, the V gene TRBV28, with 9 bases fitting TRBD1. The last part of the DNA fits TRBJ2-7 better; the J call may be wrong. The CDR3 loop spans 16 amino acids. Germline-derived CDR1 and CDR2 are MDHEN and SYDVKM. The CDR3 DNA sequence: TGTGCCAGCAGTCACACCGGGACAGGGTTGTCCAATGAGCAGTACTTC. Translation: CASSHTGTGLSNEQYF.

As for this clonotype: A much larger clone sits a single nucleotide away, making a read error possible. The chain links TRBV28 to TRBJ2-5; D ambiguous. The CDR3 has 12 residues. V shed 8 bases and J shed 11 bases, with 18 bases lying between them. CDR1 is MDHEN and CDR2 is SYDVKM in the germline V gene. DNA for the CDR3: TGTGCCAGCGCCCCTTTATACAATGAGCAGTACTTC. Translated, it gives CASAPLYNEQYF.